Each of the 12 T cell receptor beta chains below was sequenced from the same sample in a study of radiation and T cells in renal cell carcinoma. Treatment described: treatment-naive control, cytoreductive nephrectomy. Assay used: immunoSEQ multiplex PCR; TCRdb lists only in-frame clones, some missing. The sample lists tens of thousands of clones; around 57% were seen once. Specimen: tumor tissue, collected from a patient whose treatment was nephrectomy without radiotherapy. The receptors derive from a human donor with renal cell carcinoma.

The V and J genes are TRBV4-3 and TRBJ1-2, with D unresolved. This CDR3 has 14 residues. V lost 0 bases to trimming and J lost 2 bases, with 7 bases between them. Per germline, CDR1 LGHNA and CDR2 YSLEER. The CDR3 region is CASSQDVVNYGYTF. The CDR3 coding sequence is TGCGCCAGCAGCCAAGATGTCGTGAACTATGGCTACACCTTC.

The V and J genes are TRBV7-6 and TRBJ1-1; TRBD1 is a possible D gene (6 bases). The germline V gene encodes CDR1 SGHVS and CDR2 FNYEAQ. The CDR3 is made up of 12 amino acids. V was cut by 5 bases and J by 8 bases, with 12 bases left in between. CDR3 sequence: CASSPRQEEAFF. The DNA of the CDR3 is TGTGCCAGCAGCCCAAGACAGGAAGAAGCTTTCTTT.

This clone appeared a few times. The chain carries TRBV7-2 and TRBJ2-5; the match to TRBD1 covers 9 bases. The ends lost 0 bases at V and 5 bases at J; junction bases unmatched: 4. The CDR3 has 15 amino acids. Germline values: CDR1 SGHTA, CDR2 FQGNSA. Written as DNA, the CDR3 is TGTGCCAGCAGCTTAGCGCGGGGACAGGGTGAGACCCAGTACTTC. Translating it yields CASSLARGQGETQYF.

The gene calls are TRBV6-5 and TRBJ2-7, with D tentatively TRBD1 (6 bases). CDR3 length: 15 amino acids. Trimming left V 6 bases short and J 1 base short, with 16 bases between. Germline V lookup: CDR1 MNHEY, CDR2 SVGAGI. CDR3 DNA: TGTGCCAGCAGGTACAGGGTTTGGGGATCCTACGAGCAGTACTTC. Translated: CASRYRVWGSYEQYF.

The chain recombines TRBV7-3 with TRBJ1-2; D is undetermined. From germline, CDR1 is SGHTA and CDR2 FQGTGA. CDR3 length equals 13 residues. The V end lost 5 bases, the J end lost 8 bases, and 15 bases lay between the germline ends. The CDR3 nucleotides read TGTGCCAGCAGCCTACCAGGTCTAAGGGGCTACACCTTC. It is translated as CASSLPGLRGYTF.

This clone was observed a handful of times. The rearrangement joins TRBV18 to TRBJ1-1; the D gene is possibly TRBD1 (5 bases). Trimming shortened V by 9 bases and J by 1 base, and 24 bases separated the two germline ends. From germline, CDR1 is KGHSH and CDR2 LQKENI. This CDR3 is 17 amino acids long. This CDR3 reads CASNSSPKGRGNTEAFF. DNA of the CDR3: TGTGCCAGTAATTCTAGCCCCAAGGGGAGAGGGAACACTGAAGCTTTCTTT.

The gene calls are TRBV9 and TRBJ2-7, with D maybe TRBD1 (6 bases). V was pared by 8 bases and J by 0 bases, with 15 bases between. This CDR3 is 14 amino acids long. Germline assignment: CDR1 SGDLS and CDR2 YYNGEE. CDR3 residues: CASSHRDNSYEQYF. CDR3 sequence (DNA): TGTGCCAGTTCCCACCGGGACAACTCCTACGAGCAGTACTTC.

The rearrangement uses TRBV5-4 and TRBJ2-1; D possibly corresponds to TRBD2 (5 bases). CDR1 SGHNT and CDR2 YYREEE come from the germline V gene (reference sequence). The length of the CDR3 is 16 residues. Between the trimmed V and J ends, which lost 2 bases and 0 bases, there was a span of 12 bases. The CDR3 DNA is TGTGCCAGCAGCTTTCCACTAGGAAGCTCCTACAATGAGCAGTTCTTC. Its translation is CASSFPLGSSYNEQFF.

V is TRBV6-5 and J is TRBJ2-2; D remains ambiguous. The germline CDR1 and CDR2 sequences are MNHEY and SVGAGI. Trimming cost V 8 bases and J 7 bases, with 14 bases left between them. The CDR3 is 13 residues long. CDR3 sequence: CASRLRLGGELFF. In DNA form, the CDR3 reads TGTGCCAGCCGTTTGAGGCTCGGCGGGGAGCTGTTTTTT.

This chain connects TRBV4-1 to TRBJ1-4; the D gene is possibly TRBD1 (5 bases). The CDR3 has 14 amino acids. V lost 3 bases and J lost 8, with 13 bases in between. Germline CDR1 is MGHRA and CDR2 is YSYEKL. The CDR3 bases are TGCGCCAGCAGCCACAGGGCGGCGGAAGAAAAACTGTTTTTT. It translates to CASSHRAAEEKLFF.

The chain links TRBV5-6 to TRBJ2-4, with 9 nucleotides matching TRBD1. CDR3 size: 14 residues. Trimming took 5 bases from V and 4 from J; bases not matched to a gene: 4. Germline V gene sequence: CDR1 SGHDT, CDR2 YYEEEE. In DNA form, the CDR3 reads TGTGCCAGCAGTACCGGGACAGGGAAAAACATTCAGTACTTC. Its protein is CASSTGTGKNIQYF.

In DNA, the CDR3 is TGTGCCAGCAGTGTAGGGGGTGTTGGAAACACCATATATTTT. As protein: CASSVGGVGNTIYF. The rearrangement uses TRBV2 and TRBJ1-3, with D maybe TRBD1 (6 bases). CDR1 is SNHLY, CDR2 FYNNEI, per germline. The germline V and J ends were trimmed by 4 bases and 3 bases, with 10 bases remaining between them. CDR3 length equals 14 residues.